Listed here is a single T cell receptor beta chain. The sample comes from a study of blood T cell repertoires in COVID-19. Generated by immunoSEQ multiplex PCR, the TCRdb table keeps only in-frame clones and is missing some. This sample has 200,000 to 250,000 clones, with approximately 80% found just once. Germline lookup yields CDR1 SGHTA and CDR2 FQGTGA. This CDR3 has 15 amino acids. Trimming took off 2 bases at V and 5 bases at J, with 12 bases between the two ends. The chain combines TRBV7-3 with TRBJ1-4, with D possibly matching TRBD1 (5 bases). This receptor was identified in a man younger than 45 with active or convalescent COVID-19. The sample was peripheral blood. CDR3 nucleotide sequence: TGTGCCAGCAGCTTAGTTGCAGGGCCCAATGAAAAACTGTTTTTT. Translation gives CASSLVAGPNEKLFF.